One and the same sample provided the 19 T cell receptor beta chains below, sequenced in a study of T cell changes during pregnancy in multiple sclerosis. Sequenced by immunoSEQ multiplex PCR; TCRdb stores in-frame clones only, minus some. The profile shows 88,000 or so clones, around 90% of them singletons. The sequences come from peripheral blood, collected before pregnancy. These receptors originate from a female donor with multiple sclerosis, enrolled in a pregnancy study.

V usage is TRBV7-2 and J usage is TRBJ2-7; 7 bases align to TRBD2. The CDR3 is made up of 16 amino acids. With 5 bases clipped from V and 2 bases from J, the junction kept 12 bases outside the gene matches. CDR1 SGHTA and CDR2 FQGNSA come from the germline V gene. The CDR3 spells CASSLLSEGRAYEQYF. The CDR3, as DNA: TGTGCCAGCAGCCTCCTTTCGGAGGGGAGGGCCTACGAGCAGTACTTC.

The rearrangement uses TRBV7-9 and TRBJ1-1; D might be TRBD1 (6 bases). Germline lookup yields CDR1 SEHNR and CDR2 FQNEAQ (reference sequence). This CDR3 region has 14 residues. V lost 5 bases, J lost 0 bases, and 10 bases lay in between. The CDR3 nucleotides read TGTGCCAGCAGCCCAGGGGTAATGAACACTGAAGCTTTCTTT. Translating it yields CASSPGVMNTEAFF.

The CDR3 coding sequence is TGCGCCAGCAGCTCGGGACTAGCGGGAGCCTACAATGAGCAGTTCTTC. Protein product: CASSSGLAGAYNEQFF. The chain combines TRBV5-1 with TRBJ2-1; TRBD2 matches 14 bases. The CDR3 runs 16 residues. Germline CDR1 SGHRS, CDR2 YFSETQ. The V segment lost 3 bases and the J segment 2 bases; nucleotides outside the gene matches: 1.

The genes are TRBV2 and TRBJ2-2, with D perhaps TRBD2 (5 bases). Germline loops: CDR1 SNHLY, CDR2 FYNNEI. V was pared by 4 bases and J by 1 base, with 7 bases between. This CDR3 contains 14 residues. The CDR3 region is CASSGRGNTGELFF. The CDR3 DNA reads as TGTGCCAGCAGTGGTCGGGGGAACACCGGGGAGCTGTTTTTT. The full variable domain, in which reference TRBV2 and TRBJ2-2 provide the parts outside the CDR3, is EPEVTQTPSHQVTQMGQEVILRCVPISNHLYFYWYRQILGQKVEFLVSFYNNEISEKSEIFDDQFSVERPDGSNFTLKIRSTKLEDSAMYFCASSGRGNTGELFFGEGSRLTVL.

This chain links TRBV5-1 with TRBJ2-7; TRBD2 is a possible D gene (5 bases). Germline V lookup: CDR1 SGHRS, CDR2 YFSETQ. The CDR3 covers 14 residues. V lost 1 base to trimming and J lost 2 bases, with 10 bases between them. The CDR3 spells CASSLRGITYEQYF. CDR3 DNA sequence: TGCGCCAGCAGCTTGCGGGGTATAACCTACGAGCAGTACTTC.

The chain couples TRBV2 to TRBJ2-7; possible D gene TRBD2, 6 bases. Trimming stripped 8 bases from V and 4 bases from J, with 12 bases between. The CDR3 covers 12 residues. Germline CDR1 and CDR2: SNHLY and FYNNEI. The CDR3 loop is CASFGGTYEQYF. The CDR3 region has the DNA TGTGCCAGCTTCGGCGGGACTTACGAGCAGTACTTC. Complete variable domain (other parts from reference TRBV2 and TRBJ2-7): EPEVTQTPSHQVTQMGQEVILRCVPISNHLYFYWYRQILGQKVEFLVSFYNNEISEKSEIFDDQFSVERPDGSNFTLKIRSTKLEDSAMYFCASFGGTYEQYFGPGTRLTVT.

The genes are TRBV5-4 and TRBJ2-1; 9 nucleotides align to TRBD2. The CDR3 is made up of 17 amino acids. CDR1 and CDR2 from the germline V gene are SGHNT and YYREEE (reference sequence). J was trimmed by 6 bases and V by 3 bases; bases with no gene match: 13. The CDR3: CASSWGGPGLAFNEQFF. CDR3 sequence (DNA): TGTGCCAGCAGCTGGGGAGGCCCGGGACTAGCTTTCAATGAGCAGTTCTTC. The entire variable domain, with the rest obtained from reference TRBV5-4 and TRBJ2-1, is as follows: ETGVTQSPTHLIKTRGQQVTLRCSSQSGHNTVSWYQQALGQGPQFIFQYYREEENGRGNFPPRFSGLQFPNYSSELNVNALELDDSALYLCASSWGGPGLAFNEQFFGPGTRLTVL.

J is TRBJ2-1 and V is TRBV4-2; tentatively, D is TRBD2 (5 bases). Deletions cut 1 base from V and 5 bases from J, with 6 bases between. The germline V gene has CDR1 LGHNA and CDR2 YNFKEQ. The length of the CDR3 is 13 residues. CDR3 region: CASSQVLDNEQFF. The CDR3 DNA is TGTGCCAGCAGCCAAGTACTAGACAATGAGCAGTTCTTC.

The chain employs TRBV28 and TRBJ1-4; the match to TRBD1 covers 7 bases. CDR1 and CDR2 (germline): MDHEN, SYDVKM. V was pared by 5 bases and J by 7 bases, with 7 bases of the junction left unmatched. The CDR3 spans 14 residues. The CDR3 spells CASSRNRGFEKLFF. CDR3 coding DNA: TGTGCCAGCAGTCGGAACAGGGGTTTTGAAAAACTGTTTTTT.

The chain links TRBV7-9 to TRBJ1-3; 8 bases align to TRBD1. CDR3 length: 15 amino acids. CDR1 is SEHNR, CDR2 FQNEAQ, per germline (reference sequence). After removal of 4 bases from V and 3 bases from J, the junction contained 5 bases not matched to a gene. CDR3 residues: CASSSDRVFGNTIYF. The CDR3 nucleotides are TGTGCCAGCAGCTCGGACAGGGTGTTTGGAAACACCATATATTTT.

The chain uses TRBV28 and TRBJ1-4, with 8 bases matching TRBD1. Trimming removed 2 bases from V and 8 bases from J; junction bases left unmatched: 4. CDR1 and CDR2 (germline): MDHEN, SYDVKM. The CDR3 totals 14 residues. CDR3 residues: CASSLDRGDEKLFF. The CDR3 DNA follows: TGTGCCAGCAGTTTAGACAGGGGAGACGAAAAACTGTTTTTT.

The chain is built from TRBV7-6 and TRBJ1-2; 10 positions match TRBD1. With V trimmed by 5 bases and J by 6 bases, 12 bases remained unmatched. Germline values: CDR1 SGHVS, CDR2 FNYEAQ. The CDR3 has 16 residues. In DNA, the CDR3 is TGTGCCAGCAGCCCCACCCCGGGACAGGGGAATGATGGCTACACCTTC. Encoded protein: CASSPTPGQGNDGYTF.

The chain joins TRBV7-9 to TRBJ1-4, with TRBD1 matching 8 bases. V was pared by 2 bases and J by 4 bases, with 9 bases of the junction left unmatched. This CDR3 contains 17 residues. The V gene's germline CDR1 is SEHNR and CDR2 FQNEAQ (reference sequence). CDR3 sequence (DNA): TGTGCCAGCAGCTTACCGGGACAGGCGGACTATAATGAAAAACTGTTTTTT. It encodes CASSLPGQADYNEKLFF.

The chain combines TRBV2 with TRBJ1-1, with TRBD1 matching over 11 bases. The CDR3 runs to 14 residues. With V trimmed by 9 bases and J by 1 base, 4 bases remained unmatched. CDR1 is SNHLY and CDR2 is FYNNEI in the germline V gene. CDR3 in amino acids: CASGQGAWNTEAFF. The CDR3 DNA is TGTGCCAGTGGACAGGGGGCCTGGAACACTGAAGCTTTCTTT.

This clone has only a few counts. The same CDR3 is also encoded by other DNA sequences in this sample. In DNA form, the CDR3 reads TGTGCCTGGAGTCGGGACTCAGGGAGTGGAAACACCATATATTTT. This translates into CAWSRDSGSGNTIYF. This chain connects TRBV30 to TRBJ1-3, with TRBD1 as a possible D gene (5 bases). Germline V lookup: CDR1 GTSNPN, CDR2 SVGIG (reference sequence). This CDR3 spans 15 amino acids. Trimming stripped 2 bases from V and 3 bases from J, with 14 bases between.

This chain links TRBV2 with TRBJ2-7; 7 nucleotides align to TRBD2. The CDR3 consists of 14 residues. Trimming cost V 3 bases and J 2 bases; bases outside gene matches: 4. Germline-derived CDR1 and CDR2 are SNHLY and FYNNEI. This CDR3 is CASSDLAVTYEQYF. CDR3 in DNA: TGTGCCAGCAGTGACCTAGCGGTGACCTACGAGCAGTACTTC.

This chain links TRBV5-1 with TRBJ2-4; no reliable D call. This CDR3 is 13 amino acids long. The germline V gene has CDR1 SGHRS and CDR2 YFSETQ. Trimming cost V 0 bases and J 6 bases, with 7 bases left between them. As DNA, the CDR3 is TGCGCCAGCAGCTTGGGGGCAGCAAACATTCAGTACTTC. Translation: CASSLGAANIQYF.

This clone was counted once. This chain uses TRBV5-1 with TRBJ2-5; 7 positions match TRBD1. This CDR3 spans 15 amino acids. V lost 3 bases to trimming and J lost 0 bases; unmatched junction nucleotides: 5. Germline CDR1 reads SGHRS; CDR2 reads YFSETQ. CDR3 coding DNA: TGCGCCAGCAGCTGGGGAGACAGGGACCAAGAGACCCAGTACTTC. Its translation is CASSWGDRDQETQYF.

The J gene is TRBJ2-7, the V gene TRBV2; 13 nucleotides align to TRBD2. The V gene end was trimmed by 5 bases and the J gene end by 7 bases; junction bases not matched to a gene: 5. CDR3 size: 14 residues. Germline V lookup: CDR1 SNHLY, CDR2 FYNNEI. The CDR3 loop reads CASSKLAGGYEQYF. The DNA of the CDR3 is TGTGCCAGCAGTAAACTAGCGGGAGGGTATGAGCAGTACTTC.